This entry lists 30 T cell receptor beta chains sequenced from one sample in a study of blood T cell repertoires in COVID-19. Sequencing used immunoSEQ multiplex PCR; TCRdb keeps in-frame clones, though not all of them. The sample includes roughly 30,000 clones, approximately 82% seen only once; the top ten take about 7.4%. Sample: peripheral blood. The receptor set was obtained from a woman aged 60 to 75 with acute or convalescent COVID-19.

Of note for this clone: Other DNA sequences from this sample encode an identical CDR3 as well. The V call is TRBV25-1, the J call TRBJ1-2; a weak D match, TRBD1 (6 bases). The CDR3 spans 13 residues. Trimming pared 4 bases from V and 2 bases from J, leaving 8 bases between. Germline V gene sequence: CDR1 MGHDK, CDR2 SYGVNS. As DNA, the CDR3 is TGTGCCAGCAGTGGGGACAACAACTATGGCTACACCTTC. It codes for CASSGDNNYGYTF.

The chain uses TRBV28 and TRBJ1-4; the D gene is possibly TRBD1 (6 bases). The germline CDR1 and CDR2 sequences are MDHEN and SYDVKM. Trimming shortened V by 6 bases and J by 8 bases, and 13 bases separated the two germline ends. The CDR3 extends over 13 amino acids. In DNA, the CDR3 is TGTGCCAGCAGGGACAGTTCAGGGGAAAAACTGTTTTTT. Protein sequence: CASRDSSGEKLFF.

CDR3 in DNA: TGTGCCAGCACCCGCTTCTTCGGCGAGCAGTACTTC. Its translation: CASTRFFGEQYF. This chain links TRBV5-6 with TRBJ2-7; D uncertain. The germline gives CDR1 SGHDT, CDR2 YYEEEE. Trimming took off 6 bases at V and 6 bases at J, with 13 bases between the two ends. The CDR3 totals 12 residues. Combining the CDR3 with reference TRBV5-6 and TRBJ2-7 gives the whole variable domain DAGVTQSPTHLIKTRGQQVTLRCSPKSGHDTVSWYQQALGQGPQFIFQYYEEEERQRGNFPDRFSGHQFPNYSSELNVNALLLGDSALYLCASTRFFGEQYFGPGTRLTVT.

In regard to this clone: Its ends do not fully match the called genes, so a read error is possible. This chain uses TRBV30 with TRBJ1-1; 9 bases are a match to TRBD1. The CDR3 is 14 amino acids. Germline V lookup: CDR1 GTSNPN, CDR2 SVGIG (reference sequence). Here the CDR3 reads CAWSVADRGTEVFF. CDR3 coding DNA: TGTGCCTGGAGTGTAGCGGACAGGGGTACCGAAGTTTTCTTT.

This clone has just a few counts. This chain links TRBV5-8 with TRBJ2-2, with D perhaps matching TRBD2 (6 bases). The CDR3 contains 14 residues. Trimming removed 8 bases at V and 5 bases at J, with 16 bases between. From germline, CDR1 is SGHTS and CDR2 YDEGEE. CDR3 region: CASRGEVLTGELFF. The CDR3 DNA reads as TGTGCCAGTCGAGGGGAGGTTTTAACCGGGGAGCTGTTTTTT.

The chain carries TRBV7-9 and TRBJ1-5; 8 nucleotides match TRBD1. The germline V gene has CDR1 SEHNR and CDR2 FQNEAQ (reference sequence). J was trimmed by 3 bases and V by 4 bases; bases with no gene match: 5. This CDR3 spans 15 amino acids. CDR3 loop: CASSSTGANNQPQHF. CDR3 coding DNA: TGTGCCAGCAGCTCGACAGGGGCTAACAATCAGCCCCAGCATTTT.

This chain connects TRBV3-1 (or the pseudogene TRBV3-2) to TRBJ2-1, with D perhaps TRBD2 (6 bases). Trimming took 6 bases from V and 5 from J, leaving 14 bases between them. Per the germline V gene, CDR1 is LGHDT and CDR2 is YNNKEL (reference sequence). The CDR3 has 14 residues. CDR3 bases: TGTGCCAGCAGACCGAATGGGGGGAACAATGAGCAGTTCTTC. Its translation: CASRPNGGNNEQFF.

The CDR3 spells CASSERGLSTEAFF. For the CDR3, the DNA is TGCGCCAGCAGCGAAAGGGGGCTGAGCACTGAAGCTTTCTTT. The V gene is TRBV5-1, the J gene TRBJ1-1, with 7 bases lining up with TRBD1. From germline, CDR1 is SGHRS and CDR2 YFSETQ. This CDR3 is 14 amino acids long. V shed 4 bases, J shed 4 bases, and the junction held 7 bases outside the gene matches. The whole variable domain, filled in from reference TRBV5-1 and TRBJ1-1, reads KAGVTQTPRYLIKTRGQQVTLSCSPISGHRSVSWYQQTPGQGLQFLFEYFSETQRNKGNFPGRFSGRQFSNSRSEMNVSTLELGDSALYLCASSERGLSTEAFFGQGTRLTVV.

This clone occurred a few times. CDR3 amino acids: CASSTTGGAYNEQFF. CDR3 nucleotide sequence: TGCGCCAGCAGTACCACAGGGGGGGCCTACAATGAGCAGTTCTTC. The J gene is TRBJ2-1, the V gene TRBV10-1; a weak D match, TRBD1 (8 bases). V lost 5 bases and J 2 bases, leaving 13 bases between the germline ends. CDR3 length equals 15 residues. The germline V gene has CDR1 WNHNN and CDR2 SYGVQD (reference sequence).

This chain connects TRBV7-9 to TRBJ2-7; the match to TRBD2 covers 7 bases. Unmatched junction bases numbered 5, after V lost 0 bases and J lost 0 bases. CDR1 and CDR2 from the germline V gene are SEHNR and FQNEAQ (reference sequence). The CDR3 covers 16 residues. The CDR3 DNA reads TGTGCCAGCAGCTTAGCGGCGGCGGGGGTCTCCTACGAGCAGTACTTC. Residues: CASSLAAAGVSYEQYF.

The J gene is TRBJ1-2, the V gene TRBV6-2 or TRBV6-3, with D tentatively TRBD1 (6 bases). From germline, CDR1 is MNHEY and CDR2 SVGEGT. V gave up 5 bases and J gave up 8 bases, with 15 bases separating them. This CDR3 spans 13 amino acids. The chain's CDR3 is CASSRDIGRGYTF. The CDR3, as DNA: TGTGCCAGCAGTCGGGACATCGGAAGGGGCTACACCTTC.

V and J are TRBV2 and TRBJ2-1, with TRBD1 as a possible D gene (6 bases). CDR1 is SNHLY and CDR2 is FYNNEI in the germline V gene. The V end was cut by 1 base, the J end by 4 bases, with 11 bases between. The CDR3 length is 15 residues. The CDR3 sequence is CASSEGDIKYNEQFF. In nucleotides, the CDR3 is TGTGCCAGCAGTGAAGGGGACATAAAATACAATGAGCAGTTCTTC.

The chain has TRBV5-1 and TRBJ2-1; a weak D match, TRBD2 (6 bases). The V end lost 4 bases, the J end lost 8 bases, and 13 bases lay between the germline ends. Germline V gives CDR1 SGHRS, CDR2 YFSETQ. CDR3 length equals 13 residues. This chain's CDR3 is CASSPRREYEQFF. The CDR3 nucleotides read TGCGCCAGCAGCCCTCGACGGGAGTATGAGCAGTTCTTC.

The rearrangement uses TRBV12-3 or TRBV12-4 and TRBJ1-3, with D perhaps matching TRBD1 (6 bases). V gave up 5 bases and J gave up 6 bases, with 11 bases separating them. CDR3 size: 13 residues. CDR3 amino acids: CASSPQGINTIYF. For the CDR3, the DNA is TGTGCCAGCAGTCCCCAGGGGATAAACACCATATATTTT.

CDR3 residues: CASSLYQITDTQYF. The CDR3 DNA follows: TGTGCCAGCAGCTTATATCAGATTACAGATACGCAGTATTTT. J is TRBJ2-3 and V is TRBV11-2, with D hard to call. The V end was cut by 2 bases, the J end by 3 bases, with 9 bases between. The CDR3 runs 14 residues. CDR1 and CDR2 (germline): SGHAT, FQNNGV.

The chain uses TRBV2 and TRBJ1-5; 9 positions agree with TRBD1. The germline CDR1 and CDR2 sequences are SNHLY and FYNNEI. V shed 8 bases, J shed 0 bases, and the junction held 2 bases outside the gene matches. The CDR3 sequence is 14 residues long. The CDR3 DNA reads as TGTGCCAGCCGGACAGGGGTTAGCAATCAGCCCCAGCATTTT. This codes for CASRTGVSNQPQHF.

The chain recombines TRBV2 with TRBJ1-4, with 7 bases matching TRBD1. Germline CDR1 SNHLY, CDR2 FYNNEI. The CDR3 runs to 15 residues. The ends lost 5 bases at V and 6 bases at J; junction bases unmatched: 9. The CDR3 reads CASSPDRDHYEKLFF. DNA for the CDR3: TGTGCCAGCAGTCCTGACAGGGACCACTATGAAAAACTGTTTTTT. Complete variable domain (other parts from reference TRBV2 and TRBJ1-4): EPEVTQTPSHQVTQMGQEVILRCVPISNHLYFYWYRQILGQKVEFLVSFYNNEISEKSEIFDDQFSVERPDGSNFTLKIRSTKLEDSAMYFCASSPDRDHYEKLFFGSGTQLSVL.

CDR3 region: CAWSRGTGATNEQFF. Written as DNA, the CDR3 is TGTGCCTGGAGTCGCGGGACAGGGGCTACCAATGAGCAGTTCTTC. J is TRBJ2-1 and V is TRBV30; 10 bases agree with TRBD1. The CDR3 runs 15 residues. Germline lookup yields CDR1 GTSNPN and CDR2 SVGIG (reference sequence). The ends lost 2 bases at V and 6 bases at J; junction bases unmatched: 7.

CDR3 sequence: CASSMQGGGETQYF. CDR3 nucleotides: TGTGCCAGTAGTATGCAAGGGGGCGGGGAGACCCAGTACTTC. The J gene is TRBJ2-5, the V gene TRBV19; TRBD1 aligns across 7 bases. The CDR3 contains 14 residues. The J segment lost 5 bases and the V segment lost 3 bases, leaving 6 bases of the junction unmatched. Looked up from germline, CDR1 is LNHDA and CDR2 is SQIVND (reference sequence).

The rearrangement joins TRBV5-1 to TRBJ2-3, with D tentatively TRBD2 (5 bases). The CDR3 is 14 amino acids. Germline V gene data show CDR1 as SGHRS and CDR2 as YFSETQ. V shed 3 bases and J shed 4 bases, with 12 bases lying between them. The CDR3 is CASSYSGAADTQYF. DNA for the CDR3: TGCGCCAGCAGCTACAGCGGAGCTGCAGATACGCAGTATTTT.

This clone was recorded only once. The gene calls are TRBV19 and TRBJ1-1; 7 bases agree with TRBD1. The CDR3 spans 16 residues. The V gene's germline CDR1 is LNHDA and CDR2 SQIVND (reference sequence). V was clipped by 9 bases and J by 0 bases; unmatched bases: 13. The CDR3 loop is CASRINPTGLNTEAFF. Here the CDR3 DNA reads TGTGCCAGCCGCATAAATCCGACAGGGCTGAACACTGAAGCTTTCTTT.

The chain links TRBV25-1 to TRBJ1-2, with TRBD1 identical over 10 bases. V dropped 3 bases and J dropped 7; count of bases not matched to a gene: 8. The CDR3 has 15 residues. Germline CDR1 is MGHDK and CDR2 is SYGVNS. The CDR3 loop reads CASSEPDRGWGGYTF. CDR3 coding DNA: TGTGCCAGCAGTGAGCCGGACAGGGGGTGGGGTGGCTACACCTTC.

This clone was detected a few times. V usage is TRBV28 and J usage is TRBJ1-2; 7 bases align to TRBD1. Germline trimming cut 6 bases from V and 4 bases from J; bases unmatched to any gene: 8. Looked up from germline, CDR1 is MDHEN and CDR2 is SYDVKM. CDR3 length: 14 amino acids. CDR3 DNA sequence: TGTGCCAGCAGCCCCGGGACAGAACTCTATGGCTACACCTTC. This encodes CASSPGTELYGYTF.

This chain uses TRBV7-2 with TRBJ2-7; 7 bases line up with TRBD2. CDR1 and CDR2 (germline): SGHTA, FQGNSA. The CDR3 is 15 residues long. V was pared by 2 bases and J by 2 bases, with 6 bases of the junction left unmatched. Here the CDR3 reads CASSLFGGITYEQYF. The DNA of the CDR3 is TGTGCCAGCAGCTTATTCGGGGGGATAACCTACGAGCAGTACTTC.

V usage is TRBV5-5 and J usage is TRBJ1-5, with 12 bases aligning to TRBD1. Germline V gene lookup returns CDR1 SGHKS and CDR2 YYEKEE (reference sequence). V shed 0 bases, J shed 2 bases, and the junction held 9 bases outside the gene matches. The CDR3 spans 19 residues. Here the CDR3 reads CASSLGLGQGAMGNQPQHF. CDR3 nucleotide sequence: TGTGCCAGCAGCTTGGGGCTGGGACAGGGGGCGATGGGCAATCAGCCCCAGCATTTT.

This clone was counted between two and nine times. The chain has TRBV19 and TRBJ2-1, with 7 positions matching TRBD1. The length of the CDR3 is 13 residues. The ends lost 4 bases at V and 4 bases at J; junction bases unmatched: 1. Germline assignment: CDR1 LNHDA and CDR2 SQIVND (reference sequence). DNA for the CDR3: TGTGCCAGTAGTACGACAGGGTACAATGAGCAGTTCTTC. Translated: CASSTTGYNEQFF. Complete variable domain (other parts from reference TRBV19 and TRBJ2-1): DGGITQSPKYLFRKEGQNVTLSCEQNLNHDAMYWYRQDPGQGLRLIYYSQIVNDFQKGDIAEGYSVSREKKESFPLTVTSAQKNPTAFYLCASSTTGYNEQFFGPGTRLTVL.

The chain links TRBV2 to TRBJ2-1; D might be TRBD1 (6 bases). V was pared by 7 bases and J by 2 bases, with 12 bases between. The CDR3 sequence is 14 residues long. The germline V gene encodes CDR1 SNHLY and CDR2 FYNNEI. The CDR3 sequence is CASIEQGTYNEQFF. CDR3 sequence (DNA): TGTGCCAGCATCGAGCAGGGGACCTACAATGAGCAGTTCTTC.

The chain carries TRBV30 and TRBJ2-1, with 16 positions matching TRBD2. This CDR3 region has 18 residues. Trimming cost V 2 bases and J 6 bases; bases outside gene matches: 10. The germline V gene encodes CDR1 GTSNPN and CDR2 SVGIG (reference sequence). The DNA of the CDR3 is TGTGCCTGGAGTTCCACCCCGGGACTAGCGGGGGGGGGCAATGAGCAGTTCTTC. Encoded protein: CAWSSTPGLAGGGNEQFF. Filled out from reference TRBV30 and TRBJ2-1, the complete variable domain reads SQTIHQWPATLVQPVGSPLSLECTVEGTSNPNLYWYRQAAGRGLQLLFYSVGIGQISSEVPQNLSASRPQDRQFILSSKKLLLSDSGFYLCAWSSTPGLAGGGNEQFFGPGTRLTVL.

The genes are TRBV30 and TRBJ2-1, with 8 bases lining up with TRBD2. The V gene end was trimmed by 1 base and the J gene end by 6 bases; junction bases not matched to a gene: 8. In germline, CDR1 is GTSNPN, CDR2 SVGIG (reference sequence). This CDR3 has 15 amino acids. For the CDR3, the DNA is TGTGCCTGGAGTGGAAGCGGGGGTGTGCGCAATGAGCAGTTCTTC. The encoded protein is CAWSGSGGVRNEQFF.

The rearrangement uses TRBV9 and TRBJ1-4; 11 bases align to TRBD1. The CDR3 runs 15 residues. The trim removed 4 bases at V and 7 bases at J, leaving 6 bases unmatched. Germline V gives CDR1 SGDLS, CDR2 YYNGEE. This CDR3 reads CASSKRGTGGEKLFF. The CDR3 DNA reads TGTGCCAGCAGCAAACGCGGGACAGGGGGTGAAAAACTGTTTTTT.